This T cell receptor beta chain was observed in a study of T cell responses to AZD1222 COVID-19 vaccine. Trimming took off 1 base at V and 5 bases at J, with 12 bases between the two ends. The V gene's germline CDR1 is SNHLY and CDR2 FYNNEI. The CDR3 covers 15 residues. This clone was recorded a few times. Libraries were prepared by immunoSEQ multiplex PCR; TCRdb keeps only in-frame clonotypes and omits some of them. The sample gives around 84,000 clones, over 75% of which show up once; about 9.4% is in the top ten. This TCR was recovered from an adult who received the AZD1222 COVID-19 vaccine. This chain links TRBV2 with TRBJ1-5, with D perhaps TRBD1 (6 bases). The sample consisted of peripheral blood, taken 28 days after the second AZD1222 dose. The CDR3: CASSEVSGGHQPQHF. DNA for the CDR3: TGTGCCAGCAGTGAAGTATCTGGGGGGCATCAGCCCCAGCATTTT.